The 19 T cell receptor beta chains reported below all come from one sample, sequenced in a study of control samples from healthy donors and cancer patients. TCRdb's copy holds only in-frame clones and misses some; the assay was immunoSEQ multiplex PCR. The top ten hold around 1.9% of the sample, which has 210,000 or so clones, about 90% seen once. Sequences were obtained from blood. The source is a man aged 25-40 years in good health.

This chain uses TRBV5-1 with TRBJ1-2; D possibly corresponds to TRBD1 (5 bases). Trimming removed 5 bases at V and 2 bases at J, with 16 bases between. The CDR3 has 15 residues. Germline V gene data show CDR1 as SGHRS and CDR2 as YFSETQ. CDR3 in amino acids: CASRVQEGANYGYTF. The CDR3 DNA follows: TGCGCCAGCAGGGTCCAGGAAGGGGCCAACTATGGCTACACCTTC.

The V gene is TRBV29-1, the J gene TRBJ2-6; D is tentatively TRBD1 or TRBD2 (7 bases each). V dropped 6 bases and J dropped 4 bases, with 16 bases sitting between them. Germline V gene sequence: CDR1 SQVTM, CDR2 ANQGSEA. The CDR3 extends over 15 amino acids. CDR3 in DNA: TGCAGCGTAGCGGGACAGTTAACAGGGGCCAACGTCCTGACTTTC. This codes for CSVAGQLTGANVLTF.

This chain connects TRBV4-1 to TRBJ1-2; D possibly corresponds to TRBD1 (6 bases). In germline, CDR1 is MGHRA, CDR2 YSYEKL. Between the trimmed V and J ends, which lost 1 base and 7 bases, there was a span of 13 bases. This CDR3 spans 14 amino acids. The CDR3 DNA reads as TGCGCCAGCAGCCAAGTGACAGGATCTGGTGGCTACACCTTC. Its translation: CASSQVTGSGGYTF.

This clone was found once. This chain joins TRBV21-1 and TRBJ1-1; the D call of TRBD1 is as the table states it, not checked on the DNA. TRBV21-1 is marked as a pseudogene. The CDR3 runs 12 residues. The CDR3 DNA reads TGTGCCAGCAGCAATGGGGGACAGACTTTGTTCTTT. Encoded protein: CASSNGGQTLFF.

The CDR3 coding sequence is TGTGCCAGCAGCTTGGCCATTGGGGCCCCCTATGGCTACACCTTC. The encoded protein is CASSLAIGAPYGYTF. The chain employs TRBV5-4 and TRBJ1-2; D might be TRBD1 (5 bases). Germline V gene data show CDR1 as SGHNT and CDR2 as YYREEE (reference sequence). The CDR3 totals 15 residues. Trimming took off 0 bases at V and 4 bases at J, with 13 bases between the two ends.

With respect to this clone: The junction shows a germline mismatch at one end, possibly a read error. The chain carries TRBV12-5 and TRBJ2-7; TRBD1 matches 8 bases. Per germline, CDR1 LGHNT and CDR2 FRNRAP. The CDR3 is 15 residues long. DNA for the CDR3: TGTGTTAGTGGCAAGGGACAGGTGAACTCCTACGAGCAGTACTTC. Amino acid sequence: CVSGKGQVNSYEQYF.

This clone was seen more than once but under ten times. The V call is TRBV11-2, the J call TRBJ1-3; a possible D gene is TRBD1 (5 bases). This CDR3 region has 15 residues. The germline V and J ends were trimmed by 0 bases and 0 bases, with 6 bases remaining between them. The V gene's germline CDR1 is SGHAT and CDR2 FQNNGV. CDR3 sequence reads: CASSLEGDSGNTIYF. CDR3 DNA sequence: TGTGCCAGCAGCTTAGAGGGGGACTCTGGAAACACCATATATTTT.

CDR3 loop: CASSLSGQGNYEQYF. CDR3 bases: TGTGCCAGCAGCTTATCGGGACAGGGTAACTACGAGCAGTACTTC. The V gene is TRBV7-6, the J gene TRBJ2-7; 9 bases align to TRBD1. Germline CDR1 and CDR2: SGHVS and FNYEAQ. The ends lost 2 bases at V and 3 bases at J; junction bases unmatched: 5. The CDR3 has 15 amino acids.

The CDR3 spells CALGGNNEQFF. As DNA, the CDR3 is TGTGCCCTCGGGGGCAACAATGAGCAGTTCTTC. The chain combines TRBV7-9 with TRBJ2-1; TRBD1 or TRBD2 may be the D gene (6 bases each). The germline CDR1 and CDR2 sequences are SEHNR and FQNEAQ (reference sequence). This CDR3 comprises 11 residues. The V end was cut by 11 bases, the J end by 5 bases, with 10 bases between.

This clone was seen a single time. The CDR3 nucleotides are TGCGCCAGCAGCTTGTCGGGCGGGGGGAGCTCCTACGAGCAGTACTTC. Translating gives CASSLSGGGSSYEQYF. The chain links TRBV5-1 to TRBJ2-7; 8 bases are shared with TRBD2. The germline CDR1 and CDR2 sequences are SGHRS and YFSETQ. Trimming at V came to 1 base and at J to 0 bases, leaving 6 bases not matched to a gene. The CDR3 contains 16 residues.

CDR3 DNA: TGTGCCAGCAGCCCATCGACAAGGGCCGCGCAGGAGCTGTTTTTT. This codes for CASSPSTRAAQELFF. V is TRBV9 and J is TRBJ2-2; D uncertain. The V end lost 4 bases, the J end lost 10 bases, and 20 bases lay between the germline ends. The germline V gene encodes CDR1 SGDLS and CDR2 YYNGEE. The CDR3 is 15 residues long.

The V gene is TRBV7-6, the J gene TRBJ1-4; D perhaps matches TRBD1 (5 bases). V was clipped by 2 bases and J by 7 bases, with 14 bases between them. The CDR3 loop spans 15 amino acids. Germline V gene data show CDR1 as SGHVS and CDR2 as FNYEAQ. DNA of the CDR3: TGTGCCAGCAGCTTACTTCTGGGGACGGGTGAAAAACTGTTTTTT. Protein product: CASSLLLGTGEKLFF.

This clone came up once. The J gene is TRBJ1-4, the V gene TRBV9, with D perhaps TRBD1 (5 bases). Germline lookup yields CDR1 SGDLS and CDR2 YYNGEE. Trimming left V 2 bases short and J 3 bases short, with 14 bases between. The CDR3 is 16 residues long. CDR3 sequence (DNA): TGTGCCAGCAGCGTTAATATCAGGGCCCCTAATGAAAAACTGTTTTTT. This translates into CASSVNIRAPNEKLFF.

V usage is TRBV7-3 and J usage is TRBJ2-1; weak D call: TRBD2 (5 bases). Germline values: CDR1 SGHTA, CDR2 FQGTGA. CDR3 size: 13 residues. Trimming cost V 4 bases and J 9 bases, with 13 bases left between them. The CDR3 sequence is CASSSTGRGEQFF. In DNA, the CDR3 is TGTGCCAGCAGCTCAACGGGCCGGGGTGAGCAGTTCTTC.

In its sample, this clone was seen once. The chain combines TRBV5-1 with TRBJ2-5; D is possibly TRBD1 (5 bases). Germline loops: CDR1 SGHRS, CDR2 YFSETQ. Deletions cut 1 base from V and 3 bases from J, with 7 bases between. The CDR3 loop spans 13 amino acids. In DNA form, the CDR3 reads TGCGCCAGCAGCTTGATGGACAAAGAGACCCAGTACTTC. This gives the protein CASSLMDKETQYF.

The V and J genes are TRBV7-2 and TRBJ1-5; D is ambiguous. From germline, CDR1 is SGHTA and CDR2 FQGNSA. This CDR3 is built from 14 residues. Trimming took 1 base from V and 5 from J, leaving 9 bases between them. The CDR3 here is CASSLGQGYQPQHF. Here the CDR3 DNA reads TGTGCCAGCAGCTTAGGACAAGGGTATCAGCCCCAGCATTTT.

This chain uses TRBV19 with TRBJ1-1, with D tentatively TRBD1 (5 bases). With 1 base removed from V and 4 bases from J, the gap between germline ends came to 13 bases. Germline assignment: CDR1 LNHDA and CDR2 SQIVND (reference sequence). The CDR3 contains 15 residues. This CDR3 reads CASSIGGTRSTEAFF. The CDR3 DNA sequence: TGTGCCAGTAGTATAGGCGGGACCCGCAGCACTGAAGCTTTCTTT.

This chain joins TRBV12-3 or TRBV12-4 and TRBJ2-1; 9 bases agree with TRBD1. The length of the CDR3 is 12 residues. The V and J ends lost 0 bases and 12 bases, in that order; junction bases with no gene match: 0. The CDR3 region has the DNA TGTGCCAGCAGTTTAGCGGACAGGGGGCAGTTCTTC. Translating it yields CASSLADRGQFF.

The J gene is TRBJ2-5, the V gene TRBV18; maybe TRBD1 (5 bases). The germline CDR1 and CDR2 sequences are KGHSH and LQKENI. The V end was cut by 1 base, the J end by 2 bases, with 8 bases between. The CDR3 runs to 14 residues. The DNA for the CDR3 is TGTGCCAGCTCACCACAGGCAGGGCAAGAGACCCAGTACTTC. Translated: CASSPQAGQETQYF.